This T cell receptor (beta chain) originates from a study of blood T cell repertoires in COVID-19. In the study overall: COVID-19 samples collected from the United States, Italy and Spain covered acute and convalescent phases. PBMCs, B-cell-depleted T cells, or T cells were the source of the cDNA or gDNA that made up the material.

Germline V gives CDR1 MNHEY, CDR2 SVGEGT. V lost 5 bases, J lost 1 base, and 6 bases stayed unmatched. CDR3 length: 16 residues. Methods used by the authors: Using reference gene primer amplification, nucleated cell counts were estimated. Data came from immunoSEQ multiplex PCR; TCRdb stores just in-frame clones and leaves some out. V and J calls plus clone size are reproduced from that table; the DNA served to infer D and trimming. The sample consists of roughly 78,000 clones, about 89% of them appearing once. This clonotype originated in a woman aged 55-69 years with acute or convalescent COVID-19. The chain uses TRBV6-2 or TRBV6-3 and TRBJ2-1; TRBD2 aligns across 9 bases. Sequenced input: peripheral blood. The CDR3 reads CASSNLAGFSYNEQFF. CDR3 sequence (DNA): TGTGCCAGCAGTAATCTAGCGGGATTTTCCTACAATGAGCAGTTCTTC.